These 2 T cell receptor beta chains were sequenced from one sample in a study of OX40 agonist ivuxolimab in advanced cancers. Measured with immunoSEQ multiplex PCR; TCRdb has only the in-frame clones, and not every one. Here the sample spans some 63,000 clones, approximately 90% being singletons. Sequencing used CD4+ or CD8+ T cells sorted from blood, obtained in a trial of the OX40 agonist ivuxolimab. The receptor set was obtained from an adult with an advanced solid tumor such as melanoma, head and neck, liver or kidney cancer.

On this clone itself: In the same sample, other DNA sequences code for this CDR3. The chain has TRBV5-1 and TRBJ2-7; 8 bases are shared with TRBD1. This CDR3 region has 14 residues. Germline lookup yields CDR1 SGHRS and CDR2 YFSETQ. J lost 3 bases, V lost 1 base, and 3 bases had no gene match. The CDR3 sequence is CASSLRQGNYEQYF. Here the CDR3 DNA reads TGCGCCAGCAGCTTGAGACAGGGGAACTACGAGCAGTACTTC.

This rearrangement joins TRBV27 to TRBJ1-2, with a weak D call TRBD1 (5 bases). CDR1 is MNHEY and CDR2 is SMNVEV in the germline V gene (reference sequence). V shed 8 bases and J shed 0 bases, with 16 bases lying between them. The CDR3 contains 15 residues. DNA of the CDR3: TGTGCCAGCGGGAAGGGACTCATAGCTAACTATGGCTACACCTTC. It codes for CASGKGLIANYGYTF.